This T cell receptor beta chain was observed in a study of early stage breast cancer tumors. Study as a whole: ER+/PR+/HER2- status applied to about 80% of the 16 invasive breast tumors. The ER+/PR+/HER2- tumors included 7 or 8 ductal and a handful of lobular carcinomas.

General study points: Compared with adjacent normal breast tissue, tumors showed roughly 2.5-fold greater T cell density and higher clonality. Comparing each tissue with blood distinguished tumor from normal in about 90% of the 16 patients.

With V trimmed by 3 bases and J by 3 bases, 2 bases remained unmatched. CDR1 and CDR2 from the germline V gene are SGHTA and FQGTGA. The CDR3 is made up of 15 amino acids. As to this clone: The antigen is undetermined.

Generated by immunoSEQ multiplex PCR, the TCRdb table keeps only in-frame clones and is missing some. Of 25,000 to 35,000 clones listed, 75% to 85% were seen once; the top ten hold roughly 13%. This TCR came from a person aged 55 to 75 with breast cancer. This chain uses TRBV7-3 with TRBJ2-2, with TRBD1 matching over 9 bases. Sequencing input: blood. CDR3 region: CASSLGTGYTGELFF. CDR3 sequence (DNA): TGTGCCAGCAGCTTGGGGACAGGGTACACCGGGGAGCTGTTTTTT.